This TCR beta chain came from a study of T-cell memory formation after mild COVID-19. Study findings and constraints: Prior to infection, memory already included some responding clones, suggesting cross-reactive memory joined.

Turning to this clonotype: Its target is not known.

TCR alpha and TCR beta cDNA libraries with sample barcodes and UMIs came from 5'RACE using constant-segment primers. TCRdb fed the 5' RACE reads into MiXCR, producing one record per CDR3 protein. The sample consists of roughly 340,000 distinct CDR3 sequences, approximately 15% of them appearing once. Germline trimming cut 4 bases from V and 7 bases from J; bases unmatched to any gene: 18. CDR3 length equals 18 residues. The sample consisted of PBMCs or a T cell subset sorted from them (not recorded which). The chain links TRBV12-3 or TRBV12-4 to TRBJ1-2, with TRBD1 matching 10 bases. The sequence was collected from a man aged 18 to 30 who had mild COVID-19 (a few samples of this study predate the infection). Cell type and time point are not known. DNA for the CDR3: TGTGCCAGCAGTTCCCCGGCGGGACAGGGGTCCTCCTGGGGTGGCTACACCTTC. It yields the protein CASSSPAGQGSSWGGYTF.